Presented here are 2 T cell receptor beta chains from one specimen sequenced in a study. The data were produced by immunoSEQ multiplex PCR, yet TCRdb's version contains in-frame clones alone and is incomplete. Among approximately 50,000 clones, roughly 93% were seen once, and the ten largest hold around 11%. Sequenced input: PBMCs. These receptors were taken from a man aged 40-49 years with rheumatoid arthritis.

The V call is TRBV6-5, the J call TRBJ1-3, with D possibly TRBD1 on 5 matching bases. There are 14 residues in the CDR3. The V gene's germline CDR1 is MNHEY and CDR2 SVGAGI. V was pared by 8 bases and J by 4 bases, with 15 bases between. CDR3 bases: TGTGCCAGCGGGGCCCGGACTGCAGGAAACACCATATATTTT. Protein sequence: CASGARTAGNTIYF.

This chain connects TRBV5-1 to TRBJ1-1; D not certain. The CDR3 consists of 15 residues. Per the germline V gene, CDR1 is SGHRS and CDR2 is YFSETQ. V was trimmed by 1 base and J by 4 bases, leaving 14 bases between them. CDR3 coding DNA: TGCGCCAGCAGCTTGCCCCCAGCGGCGTTCACTGAAGCTTTCTTT. It is translated as CASSLPPAAFTEAFF.